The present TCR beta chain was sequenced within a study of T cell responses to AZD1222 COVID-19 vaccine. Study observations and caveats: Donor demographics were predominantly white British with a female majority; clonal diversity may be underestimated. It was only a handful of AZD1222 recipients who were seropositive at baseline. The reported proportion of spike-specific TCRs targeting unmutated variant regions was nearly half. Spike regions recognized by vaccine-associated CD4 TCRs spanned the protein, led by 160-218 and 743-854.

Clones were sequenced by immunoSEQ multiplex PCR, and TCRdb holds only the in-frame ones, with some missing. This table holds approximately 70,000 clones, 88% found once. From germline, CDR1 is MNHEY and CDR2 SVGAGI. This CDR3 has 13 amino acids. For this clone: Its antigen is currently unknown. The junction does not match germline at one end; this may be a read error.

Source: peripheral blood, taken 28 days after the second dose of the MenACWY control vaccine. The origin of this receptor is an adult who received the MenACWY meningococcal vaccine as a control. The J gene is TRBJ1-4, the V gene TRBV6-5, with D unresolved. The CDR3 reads CASRDTVDGEGIF. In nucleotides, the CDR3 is TGTGCCAGCAGGGATACCGTGGACGGAGAGGGAATTTTT.